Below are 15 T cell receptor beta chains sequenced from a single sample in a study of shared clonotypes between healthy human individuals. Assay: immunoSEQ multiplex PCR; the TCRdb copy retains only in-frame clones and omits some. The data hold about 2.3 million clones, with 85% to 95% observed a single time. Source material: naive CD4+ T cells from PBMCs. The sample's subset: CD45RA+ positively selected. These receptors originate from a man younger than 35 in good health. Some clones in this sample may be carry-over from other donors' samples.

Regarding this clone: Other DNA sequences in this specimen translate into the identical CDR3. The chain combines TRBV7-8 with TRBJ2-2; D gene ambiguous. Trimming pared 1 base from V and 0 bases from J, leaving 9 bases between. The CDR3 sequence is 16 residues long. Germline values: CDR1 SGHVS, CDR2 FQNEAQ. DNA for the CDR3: TGTGCCAGCAGCTTAGTGGTCGGTGCGAACACCGGGGAGCTGTTTTTT. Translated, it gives CASSLVVGANTGELFF.

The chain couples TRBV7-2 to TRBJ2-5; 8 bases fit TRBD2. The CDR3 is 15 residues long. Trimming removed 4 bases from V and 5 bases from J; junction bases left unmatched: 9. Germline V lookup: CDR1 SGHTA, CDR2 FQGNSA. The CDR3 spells CASSSGGGDEETQYF. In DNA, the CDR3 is TGTGCCAGCAGCTCGGGAGGGGGGGATGAGGAGACCCAGTACTTC.

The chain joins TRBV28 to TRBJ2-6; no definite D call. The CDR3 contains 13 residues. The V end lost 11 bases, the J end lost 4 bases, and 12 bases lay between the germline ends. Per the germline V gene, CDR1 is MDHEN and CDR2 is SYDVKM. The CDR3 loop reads CAVRPSGANVLTF. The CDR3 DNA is TGTGCCGTACGGCCTTCGGGGGCCAACGTCCTGACTTTC.

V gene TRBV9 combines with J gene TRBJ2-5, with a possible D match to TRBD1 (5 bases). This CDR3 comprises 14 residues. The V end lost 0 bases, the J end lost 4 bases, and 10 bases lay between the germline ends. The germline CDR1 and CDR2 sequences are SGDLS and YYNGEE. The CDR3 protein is CASSVEGWGETQYF. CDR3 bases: TGTGCCAGCAGCGTAGAGGGGTGGGGAGAGACCCAGTACTTC. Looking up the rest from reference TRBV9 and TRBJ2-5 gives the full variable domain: DSGVTQTPKHLITATGQRVTLRCSPRSGDLSVYWYQQSLDQGLQFLIQYYNGEERAKGNILERFSAQQFPDLHSELNLSSLELGDSALYFCASSVEGWGETQYFGPGTRLLVL.

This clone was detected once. The CDR3 nucleotides read TGTGCCAGCAGCCCAGGGGGACAGGGCACTGGAAACACCATATATTTT. It specifies CASSPGGQGTGNTIYF. The chain recombines TRBV5-4 with TRBJ1-3, with TRBD1 identical over 9 bases. V was clipped by 4 bases and J by 2 bases; unmatched bases: 7. The germline gives CDR1 SGHNT, CDR2 YYREEE (reference sequence). The CDR3 has 16 amino acids. The variable domain in full, completed from reference TRBV5-4 and TRBJ1-3, reads ETGVTQSPTHLIKTRGQQVTLRCSSQSGHNTVSWYQQALGQGPQFIFQYYREEENGRGNFPPRFSGLQFPNYSSELNVNALELDDSALYLCASSPGGQGTGNTIYFGEGSWLTVV.

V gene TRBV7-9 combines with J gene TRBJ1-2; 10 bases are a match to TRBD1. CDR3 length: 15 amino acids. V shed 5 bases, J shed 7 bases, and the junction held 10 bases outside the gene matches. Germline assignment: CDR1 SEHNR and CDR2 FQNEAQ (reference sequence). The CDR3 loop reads CASSPGTGEPGGYTF. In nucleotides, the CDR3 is TGTGCCAGCAGCCCCGGGACAGGGGAGCCTGGTGGCTACACCTTC.

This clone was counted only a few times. The DNA of the CDR3 is TGTGCCAGCAGCTTAGGGACGGCCAAAAACATTCAGTACTTC. This sequence encodes CASSLGTAKNIQYF. V gene TRBV7-9 combines with J gene TRBJ2-4; D is ambiguous. Trimming pared 1 base from V and 1 base from J, leaving 5 bases between. The germline V gene has CDR1 SEHNR and CDR2 FQNEAQ (reference sequence). There are 14 residues in the CDR3.

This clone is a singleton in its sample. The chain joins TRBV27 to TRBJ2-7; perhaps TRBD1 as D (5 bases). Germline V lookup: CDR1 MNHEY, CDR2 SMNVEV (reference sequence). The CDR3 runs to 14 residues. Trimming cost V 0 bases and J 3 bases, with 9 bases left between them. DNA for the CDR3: TGTGCCAGCAGTTTATCCAGGGTCCGCTACGAGCAGTACTTC. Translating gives CASSLSRVRYEQYF.

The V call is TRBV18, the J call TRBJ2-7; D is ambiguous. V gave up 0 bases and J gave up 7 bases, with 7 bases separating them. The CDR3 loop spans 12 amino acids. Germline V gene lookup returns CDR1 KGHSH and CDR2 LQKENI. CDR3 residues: CASSPPTREQYF. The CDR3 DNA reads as TGTGCCAGCTCACCACCGACGCGAGAGCAGTACTTC.

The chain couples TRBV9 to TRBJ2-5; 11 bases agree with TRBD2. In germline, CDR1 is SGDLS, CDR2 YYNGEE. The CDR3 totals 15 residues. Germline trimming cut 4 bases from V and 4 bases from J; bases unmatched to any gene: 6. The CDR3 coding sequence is TGTGCCAGCAGCCCTCGGACTAGCGGGCCAGAGACCCAGTACTTC. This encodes CASSPRTSGPETQYF.

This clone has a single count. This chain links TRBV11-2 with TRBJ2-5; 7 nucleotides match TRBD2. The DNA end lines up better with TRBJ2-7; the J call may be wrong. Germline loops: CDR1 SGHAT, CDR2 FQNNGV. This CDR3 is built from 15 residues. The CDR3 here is CASSLVTSVAYEQYF. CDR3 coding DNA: TGTGCCAGCAGCTTAGTCACTAGCGTTGCCTACGAGCAGTACTTC.

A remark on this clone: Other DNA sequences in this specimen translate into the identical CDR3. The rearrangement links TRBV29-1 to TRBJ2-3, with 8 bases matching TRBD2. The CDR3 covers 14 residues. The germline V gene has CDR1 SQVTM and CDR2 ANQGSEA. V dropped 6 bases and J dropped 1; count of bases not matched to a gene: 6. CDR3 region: CSVRGLAGTDTQYF. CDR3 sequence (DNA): TGCAGCGTCCGAGGACTAGCCGGCACAGATACGCAGTATTTT.

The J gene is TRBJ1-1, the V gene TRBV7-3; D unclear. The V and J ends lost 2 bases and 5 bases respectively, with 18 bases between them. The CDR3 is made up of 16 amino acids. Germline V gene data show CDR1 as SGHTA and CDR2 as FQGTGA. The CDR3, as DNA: TGTGCCAGCAGCTTAGGTTCCCTATACGGGCGAACTGAAGCTTTCTTT. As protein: CASSLGSLYGRTEAFF. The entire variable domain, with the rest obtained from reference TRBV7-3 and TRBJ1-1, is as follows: GAGVSQTPSNKVTEKGKYVELRCDPISGHTALYWYRQSLGQGPEFLIYFQGTGAADDSGLPNDRFFAVRPEGSVSTLKIQRTERGDSAVYLCASSLGSLYGRTEAFFGQGTRLTVV.

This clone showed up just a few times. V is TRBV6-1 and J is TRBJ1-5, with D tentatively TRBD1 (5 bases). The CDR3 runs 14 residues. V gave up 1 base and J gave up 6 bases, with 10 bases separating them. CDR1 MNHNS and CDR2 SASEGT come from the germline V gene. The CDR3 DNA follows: TGTGCCAGCAGTGAAGGAACAGGTTCTCAGCCCCAGCATTTT. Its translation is CASSEGTGSQPQHF.

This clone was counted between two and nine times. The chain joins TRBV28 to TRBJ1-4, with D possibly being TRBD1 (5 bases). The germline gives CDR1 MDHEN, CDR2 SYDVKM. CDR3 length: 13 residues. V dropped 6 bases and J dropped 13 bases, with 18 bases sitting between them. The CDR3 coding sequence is TGTGCCAGCAGCCCTGGGGGGGGATTGGGACTGTTTTTT. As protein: CASSPGGGLGLFF.